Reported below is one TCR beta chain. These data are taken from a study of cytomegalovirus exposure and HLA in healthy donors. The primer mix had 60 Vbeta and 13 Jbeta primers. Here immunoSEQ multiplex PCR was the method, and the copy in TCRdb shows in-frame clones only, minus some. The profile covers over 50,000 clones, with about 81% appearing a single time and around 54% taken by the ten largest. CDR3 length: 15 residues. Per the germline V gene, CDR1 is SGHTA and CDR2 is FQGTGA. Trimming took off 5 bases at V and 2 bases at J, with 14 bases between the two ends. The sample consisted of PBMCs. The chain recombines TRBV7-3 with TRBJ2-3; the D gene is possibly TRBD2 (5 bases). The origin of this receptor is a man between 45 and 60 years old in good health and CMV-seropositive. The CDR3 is CASSASSLLTDTQYF. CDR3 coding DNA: TGTGCCAGCAGCGCCTCTAGCCTCCTCACAGATACGCAGTATTTT.